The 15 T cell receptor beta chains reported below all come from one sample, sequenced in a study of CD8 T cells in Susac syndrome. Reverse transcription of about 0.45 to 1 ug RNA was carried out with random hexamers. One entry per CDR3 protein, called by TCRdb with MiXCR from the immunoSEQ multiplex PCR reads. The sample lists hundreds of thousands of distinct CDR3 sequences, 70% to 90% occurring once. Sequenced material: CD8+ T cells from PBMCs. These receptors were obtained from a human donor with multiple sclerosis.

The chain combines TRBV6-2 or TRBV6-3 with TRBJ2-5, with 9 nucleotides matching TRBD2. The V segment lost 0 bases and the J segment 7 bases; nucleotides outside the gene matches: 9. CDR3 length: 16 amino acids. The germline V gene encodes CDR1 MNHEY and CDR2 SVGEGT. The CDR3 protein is CASSYSAGGFRATQYF. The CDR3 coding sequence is TGTGCCAGCAGTTACTCGGCGGGAGGGTTCCGGGCGACCCAGTACTTC.

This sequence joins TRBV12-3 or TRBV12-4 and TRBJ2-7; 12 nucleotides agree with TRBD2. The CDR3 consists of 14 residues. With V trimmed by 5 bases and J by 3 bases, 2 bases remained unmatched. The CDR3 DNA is TGTGCCAGCAGTCCTAGCGGGAGGGACTACGAGCAGTACTTC. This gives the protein CASSPSGRDYEQYF.

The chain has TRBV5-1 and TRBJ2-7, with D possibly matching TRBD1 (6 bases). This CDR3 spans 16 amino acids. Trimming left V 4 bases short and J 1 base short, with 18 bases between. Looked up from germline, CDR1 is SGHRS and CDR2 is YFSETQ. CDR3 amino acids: CASSDHEDRLSYEQYF. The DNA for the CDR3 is TGCGCCAGCAGCGATCATGAGGACAGACTTTCCTACGAGCAGTACTTC.

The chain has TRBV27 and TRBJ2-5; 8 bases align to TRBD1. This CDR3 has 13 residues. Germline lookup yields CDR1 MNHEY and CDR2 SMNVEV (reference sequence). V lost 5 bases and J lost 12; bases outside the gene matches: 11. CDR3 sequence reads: CASSHQDRANEYF. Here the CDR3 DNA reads TGTGCCAGCAGTCACCAGGACAGGGCTAATGAGTACTTC.

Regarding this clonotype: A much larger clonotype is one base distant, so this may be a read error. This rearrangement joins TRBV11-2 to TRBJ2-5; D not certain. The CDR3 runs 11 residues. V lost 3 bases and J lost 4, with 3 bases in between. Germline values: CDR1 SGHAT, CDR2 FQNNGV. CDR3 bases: TGTGCCAGCAGCTTCCCAGAGACCCAGTACTTC. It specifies CASSFPETQYF. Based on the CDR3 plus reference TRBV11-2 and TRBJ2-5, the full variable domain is EAGVAQSPRYKIIEKRQSVAFWCNPISGHATLYWYQQILGQGPKLLIQFQNNGVVDDSQLPKDRFSAERLKGVDSTLKIQPAKLEDSAVYLCASSFPETQYFGPGTRLLVL.

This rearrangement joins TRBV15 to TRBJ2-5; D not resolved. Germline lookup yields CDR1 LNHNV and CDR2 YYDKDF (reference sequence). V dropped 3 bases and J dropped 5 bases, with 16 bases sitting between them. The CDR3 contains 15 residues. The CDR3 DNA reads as TGTGCCACCAGCAGCCCCATCTTGGGGTCTGAGACCCAGTACTTC. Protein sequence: CATSSPILGSETQYF.

This CDR3 is CASSPPVRSSYNEQFF. The CDR3 region has the DNA TGTGCCAGCTCACCACCCGTGCGGAGCTCCTACAATGAGCAGTTCTTC. The rearrangement joins TRBV18 to TRBJ2-1; no clear D. This CDR3 comprises 16 residues. V was cut by 0 bases and J by 0 bases, with 9 bases left in between. CDR1 is KGHSH and CDR2 is LQKENI in the germline V gene.

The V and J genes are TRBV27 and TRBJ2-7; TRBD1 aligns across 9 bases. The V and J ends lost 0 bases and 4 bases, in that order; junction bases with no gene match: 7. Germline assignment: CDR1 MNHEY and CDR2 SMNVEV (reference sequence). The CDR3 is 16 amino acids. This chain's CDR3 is CASSLSRGTGLYEQYF. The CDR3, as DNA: TGTGCCAGCAGTTTATCGAGGGGGACAGGGTTGTACGAGCAGTACTTC.

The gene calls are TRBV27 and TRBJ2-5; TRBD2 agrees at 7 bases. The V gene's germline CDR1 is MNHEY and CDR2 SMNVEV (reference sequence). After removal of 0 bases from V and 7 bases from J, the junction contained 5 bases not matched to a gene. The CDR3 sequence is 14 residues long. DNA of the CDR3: TGTGCCAGCAGTTTATCTGGACTAGGGGTGACCCAGTACTTC. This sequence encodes CASSLSGLGVTQYF.

DNA for the CDR3: TGTGCCAGCAGCGTAGGACAGGGGATGGGGTACAATGAGCAGTTCTTC. Its translation is CASSVGQGMGYNEQFF. This chain connects TRBV9 to TRBJ2-1, with 8 bases that match TRBD1. There are 16 residues in the CDR3. V gave up 0 bases and J gave up 4 bases; unmatched junction bases: 6. CDR1 SGDLS and CDR2 YYNGEE come from the germline V gene.

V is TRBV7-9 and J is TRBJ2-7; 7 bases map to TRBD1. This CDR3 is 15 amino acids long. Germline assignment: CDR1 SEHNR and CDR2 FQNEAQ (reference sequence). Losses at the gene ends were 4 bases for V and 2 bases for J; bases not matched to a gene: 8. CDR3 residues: CASSWGTAPPYEQYF. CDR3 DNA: TGTGCCAGCAGCTGGGGGACAGCCCCTCCCTACGAGCAGTACTTC.

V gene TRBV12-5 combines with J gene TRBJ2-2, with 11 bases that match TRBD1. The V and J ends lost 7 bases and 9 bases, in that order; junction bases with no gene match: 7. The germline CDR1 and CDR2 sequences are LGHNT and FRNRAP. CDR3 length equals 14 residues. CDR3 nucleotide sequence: TGTGCTAGTGCCGGACAGGGGGCAGACTGGGAGCTGTTTTTT. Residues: CASAGQGADWELFF.

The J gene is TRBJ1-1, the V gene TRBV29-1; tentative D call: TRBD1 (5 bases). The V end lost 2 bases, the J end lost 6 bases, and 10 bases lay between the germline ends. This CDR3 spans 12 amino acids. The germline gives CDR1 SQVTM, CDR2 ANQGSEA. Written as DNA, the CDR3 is TGCAGCGTTGAATCGGGGGACGCTGAAGCTTTCTTT. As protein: CSVESGDAEAFF.

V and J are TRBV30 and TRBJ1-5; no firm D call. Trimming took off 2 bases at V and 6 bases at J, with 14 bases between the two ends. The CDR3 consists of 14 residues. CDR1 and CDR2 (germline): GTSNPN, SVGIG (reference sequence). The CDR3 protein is CAWSWPERGQPQHF. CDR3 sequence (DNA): TGTGCCTGGAGTTGGCCAGAACGGGGTCAGCCCCAGCATTTT.

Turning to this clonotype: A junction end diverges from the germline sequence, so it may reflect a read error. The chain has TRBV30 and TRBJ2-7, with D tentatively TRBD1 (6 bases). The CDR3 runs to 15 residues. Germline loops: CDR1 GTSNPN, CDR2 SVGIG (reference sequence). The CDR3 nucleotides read TGTGCCTGGAGTGGGCAAGGACAGAGGGGCTACGGGCAGTACTTC. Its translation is CAWSGQGQRGYGQYF.